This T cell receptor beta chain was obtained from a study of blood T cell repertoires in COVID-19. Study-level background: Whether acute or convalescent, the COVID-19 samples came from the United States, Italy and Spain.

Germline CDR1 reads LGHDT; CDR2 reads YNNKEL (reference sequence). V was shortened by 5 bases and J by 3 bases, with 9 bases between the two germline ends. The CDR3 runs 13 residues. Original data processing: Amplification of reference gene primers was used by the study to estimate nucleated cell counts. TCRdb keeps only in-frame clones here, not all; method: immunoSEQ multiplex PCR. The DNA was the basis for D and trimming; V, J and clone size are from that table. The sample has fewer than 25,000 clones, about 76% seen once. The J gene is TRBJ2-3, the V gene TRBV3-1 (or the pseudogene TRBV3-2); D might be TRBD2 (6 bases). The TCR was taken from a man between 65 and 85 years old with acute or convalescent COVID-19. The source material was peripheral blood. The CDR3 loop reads CASSIRGTDTQYF. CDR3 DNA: TGTGCCAGCAGCATACGGGGGACAGATACGCAGTATTTT.